This record looks at one TCR beta chain sequence and its context. The antigen remains undetermined. Sequencing was performed with immunoSEQ multiplex PCR; in TCRdb, only in-frame clones are kept and a portion is missing. The sample consists of 20,000 to 25,000 clones, 72% of them appearing once. This entry belongs to a study of CD4 T cells in relation to SARS-CoV-2 and coronaviruses. Study details: The negative reference was HIV-1 Nef peptide pool or peptide-free culture.

Unexposed donor CD4+ T cells date from about 2011-2018, before the COVID-19 pandemic. CD4+ T cells were isolated from the cells after more than nine days of culture. Cells permitting, SARS-CoV-2 S/N and four cold-coronavirus spikes were tested on unexposed-donor CD4+ T cells. The V and J ends lost 8 bases and 0 bases, in that order; junction bases with no gene match: 7. Per the germline V gene, CDR1 is SGHTA and CDR2 is FQGNSA. The CDR3 spans 14 residues. Sequenced sample: CD4+ T cells from PBMCs, cultured in vitro. This sequence originates from a human donor in good health. The gene calls are TRBV7-2 and TRBJ2-7, with 7 bases matching TRBD2. DNA of the CDR3: TGTGCCAGCGCTAGCGGCCCGAGCTCCTACGAGCAGTACTTC. Amino acid sequence: CASASGPSSYEQYF.